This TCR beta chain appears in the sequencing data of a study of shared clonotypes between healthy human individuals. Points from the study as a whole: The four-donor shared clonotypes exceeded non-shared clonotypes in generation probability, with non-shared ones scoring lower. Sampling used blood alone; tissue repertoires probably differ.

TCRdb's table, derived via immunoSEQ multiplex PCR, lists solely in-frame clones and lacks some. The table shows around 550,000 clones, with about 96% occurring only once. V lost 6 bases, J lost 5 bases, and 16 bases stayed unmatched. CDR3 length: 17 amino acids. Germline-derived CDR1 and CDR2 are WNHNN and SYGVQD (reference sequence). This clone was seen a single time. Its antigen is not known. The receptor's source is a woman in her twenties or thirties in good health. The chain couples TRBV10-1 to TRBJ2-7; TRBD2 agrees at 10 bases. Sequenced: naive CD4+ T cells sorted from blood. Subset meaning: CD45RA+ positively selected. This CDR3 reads CASSGASGSAYVDEQYF. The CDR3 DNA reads TGCGCCAGCAGCGGCGCTAGCGGGAGCGCCTACGTTGACGAGCAGTACTTC.